This T cell receptor (beta chain) was profiled in a study of T cell responses to AZD1222 COVID-19 vaccine. Study as a whole: Recipients boosted at about 4 weeks or about 12 weeks are pooled. Study-level results: At baseline, seropositivity was found in only 5 to 7 AZD1222 recipients. Unmutated variant regions reportedly attract nearly half of all spike-specific TCRs. Clonal diversity was possibly underestimated; the donors were predominantly white British and more often female.

Regarding this clone: The antigen is not known.

Data came from immunoSEQ multiplex PCR; TCRdb stores just in-frame clones and leaves some out. The top ten hold roughly 3.1% of the sample, which has approximately 140,000 clones, 92% seen once. Germline lookup yields CDR1 MNHEY and CDR2 SVGEGT. The CDR3 length is 16 residues. Trimming took off 0 bases at V and 0 bases at J, with 9 bases between the two ends. The clonotype originates from an adult in good health. The source was peripheral blood, collected on day 0 of AZD1222 vaccination. This rearrangement joins TRBV6-2 or TRBV6-3 to TRBJ1-5, with D hard to call. The CDR3 spells CASSYSFWGSNQPQHF. In nucleotides, the CDR3 is TGTGCCAGCAGTTACTCTTTCTGGGGTAGCAATCAGCCCCAGCATTTT.